This passage covers 20 T cell receptor beta chains from one sample sequenced in a study of blood T cell repertoires in COVID-19. Repertoires were generated with immunoSEQ multiplex PCR, while TCRdb's copy carries only in-frame clones and drops some. The sample contains about 58,000 clones, roughly 84% of which appear only once. Material for sequencing was peripheral blood. These receptors came from a man aged 35-49 years with active COVID-19.

V is TRBV28 and J is TRBJ2-4; no clear D. Germline lookup yields CDR1 MDHEN and CDR2 SYDVKM. The length of the CDR3 is 11 residues. V lost 10 bases and J 8 bases, leaving 12 bases between the germline ends. CDR3 nucleotide sequence: TGTGCCACCTCTGTAATCCACATTCAGTACTTC. Its translation is CATSVIHIQYF.

The chain employs TRBV11-2 and TRBJ1-3; D gene unclear. This CDR3 is 16 amino acids long. The germline V gene encodes CDR1 SGHAT and CDR2 FQNNGV. V was pared by 0 bases and J by 0 bases, with 9 bases between. CDR3 DNA sequence: TGTGCCAGCAGCTTAGAGGGCAGTAGCTCTGGAAACACCATATATTTT. Its translation: CASSLEGSSSGNTIYF.

This rearrangement joins TRBV7-2 to TRBJ2-3; tentative D call: TRBD1 (5 bases). CDR3 length: 14 residues. Germline CDR1 and CDR2: SGHTA and FQGNSA. V lost 4 bases to trimming and J lost 4 bases, with 12 bases between them. CDR3 nucleotides: TGTGCCAGCAGCTCTCAGGGCTTCGCAGATACGCAGTATTTT. It encodes CASSSQGFADTQYF.

This chain connects TRBV28 to TRBJ2-7, with 12 bases fitting TRBD2. J lost 3 bases, V lost 6 bases, and 0 bases had no gene match. CDR3 length: 13 residues. Per the germline V gene, CDR1 is MDHEN and CDR2 is SYDVKM. The CDR3 DNA reads as TGTGCCAGCAGGACTAGCGGGAGCTACGAGCAGTACTTC. Encoded protein: CASRTSGSYEQYF.

J is TRBJ2-7 and V is TRBV5-1; TRBD1 might be the D (6 bases). With 0 bases removed from V and 1 base from J, the gap between germline ends came to 11 bases. The germline gives CDR1 SGHRS, CDR2 YFSETQ. The CDR3 totals 15 residues. CDR3 sequence: CASSLGGHLSYEQYF. CDR3 bases: TGCGCCAGCAGCTTGGGGGGACACCTATCCTACGAGCAGTACTTC.

The chain combines TRBV6-5 with TRBJ1-6; D possibly corresponds to TRBD1 (5 bases). The V and J ends lost 6 bases and 7 bases respectively, with 13 bases between them. The CDR3 contains 14 residues. CDR1 and CDR2 from the germline V gene are MNHEY and SVGAGI. CDR3 sequence: CASSFDSWNSPLHF. CDR3 nucleotide sequence: TGTGCCAGCAGCTTCGACAGCTGGAATTCACCCCTCCACTTT.

The rearrangement uses TRBV7-9 and TRBJ2-7, with TRBD1 identical over 7 bases. Germline V lookup: CDR1 SEHNR, CDR2 FQNEAQ (reference sequence). This CDR3 spans 13 amino acids. Trimming at V came to 9 bases and at J to 5 bases, leaving 10 bases not matched to a gene. This CDR3 is CASIRDRRNEQYF. The CDR3 DNA sequence: TGTGCCAGTATTAGGGACAGAAGAAACGAGCAGTACTTC.

This clone was counted only a few times. Relative to the germline gene, one junction end is altered; a read error may explain this. The rearrangement joins TRBV9 to TRBJ2-7; TRBD1 agrees at 11 bases. The CDR3 spans 14 residues. Germline values: CDR1 SGDLS, CDR2 YYNGEE. Here the CDR3 DNA reads TGTGCCAGCAGCGTAGTATGGACAGGGGGCGAGCTGAACTTC. Encoded protein: CASSVVWTGGELNF.

Details on this clone: The junction departs from germline at one end; a sequencing error may be responsible. The rearrangement joins TRBV7-7 to TRBJ1-5; 8 bases are a match to TRBD1. Germline V lookup: CDR1 SSHAT, CDR2 FNYEAQ (reference sequence). The CDR3 has 17 residues. Here the CDR3 reads CASSRPDRGYRGQPQHF. The CDR3 DNA sequence: TGTGCTAGCAGCCGCCCCGACAGGGGATACAGGGGTCAGCCCCAGCATTTT.

As for this clone: One end of the junction fails to match germline, which may point to a read error. This chain joins TRBV2 and TRBJ2-1; the D is unclear. The CDR3 extends over 12 amino acids. In germline, CDR1 is SNHLY, CDR2 FYNNEI. This CDR3 reads CASREGDNEQFF. DNA for the CDR3: TGTGCCAGCAGGGAAGGAGACAATGAGCAGTTCTTC. The full variable domain, rest sourced from reference TRBV2 and TRBJ2-1, is EPEVTQTPSHQVTQMGQEVILRCVPISNHLYFYWYRQILGQKVEFLVSFYNNEISEKSEIFDDQFSVERPDGSNFTLKIRSTKLEDSAMYFCASREGDNEQFFGPGTRLTVL.

The table lists this clone with a count of one. The chain has TRBV4-1 and TRBJ2-7; 11 bases agree with TRBD2. The CDR3 covers 16 residues. The V and J ends lost 6 bases and 7 bases, in that order; junction bases with no gene match: 14. Looked up from germline, CDR1 is MGHRA and CDR2 is YSYEKL. In nucleotides, the CDR3 is TGCGCCAGCAGTCTTGACAGGGGGATAGCGGGAGGGGAGCAGTACTTC. This translates into CASSLDRGIAGGEQYF.

This sequence joins TRBV7-3 and TRBJ2-1; no firm D call. The germline V gene encodes CDR1 SGHTA and CDR2 FQGTGA. The CDR3 sequence is 12 residues long. The V and J ends lost 9 bases and 8 bases respectively, with 14 bases between them. CDR3 coding DNA: TGTGCCAGTTCCAGGTCATCTCATGAGCAGTTCTTC. It yields the protein CASSRSSHEQFF.

This chain links TRBV6-7 with TRBJ1-4, with 10 nucleotides matching TRBD1. TRBV6-7 is given ORF status, its function remaining uncertain. The V gene end was trimmed by 7 bases and the J gene end by 3 bases; junction bases not matched to a gene: 11. The CDR3 totals 17 residues. CDR3 protein: CASIREGQGRPNEKLFF. CDR3 nucleotide sequence: TGTGCCAGCATCAGGGAGGGACAGGGGAGGCCTAATGAAAAACTGTTTTTT.

The V call is TRBV7-6, the J call TRBJ2-1; a weak D match, TRBD2 (5 bases). The V end was cut by 0 bases, the J end by 0 bases, with 9 bases between. Looked up from germline, CDR1 is SGHVS and CDR2 is FNYEAQ. The CDR3 totals 16 residues. The CDR3 DNA is TGTGCCAGCAGCTTAGCTTTAGAGGGCTCCTACAATGAGCAGTTCTTC. This translates into CASSLALEGSYNEQFF. The full variable domain, completed using reference TRBV7-6 and TRBJ2-1, is GAGVSQSPRYKVTKRGQDVALRCDPISGHVSLYWYRQALGQGPEFLTYFNYEAQQDKSGLPNDRFSAERPEGSISTLTIQRTEQRDSAMYRCASSLALEGSYNEQFFGPGTRLTVL.

The rearrangement links TRBV4-1 to TRBJ2-1; 9 nucleotides line up with TRBD2. Germline loops: CDR1 MGHRA, CDR2 YSYEKL. After removal of 0 bases from V and 5 bases from J, the junction contained 14 bases not matched to a gene. CDR3 size: 19 residues. The DNA of the CDR3 is TGCGCCAGCAGCCAAGAAAGTAACCGCGGGAGGGCCCTCAACAATGAGCAGTTCTTC. The encoded protein is CASSQESNRGRALNNEQFF.

The chain has TRBV18 and TRBJ2-7, with TRBD2 as a possible D gene (6 bases). The CDR3 spans 14 residues. The germline gives CDR1 KGHSH, CDR2 LQKENI. The V and J ends lost 3 bases and 0 bases respectively, with 9 bases between them. CDR3 bases: TGTGCCAGCTCACCCGCGGGAAGCTCCTACGAGCAGTACTTC. Protein sequence: CASSPAGSSYEQYF. Full variable domain (outside the CDR3, taken from reference TRBV18 and TRBJ2-7): NAGVMQNPRHLVRRRGQEARLRCSPMKGHSHVYWYRQLPEEGLKFMVYLQKENIIDESGMPKERFSAEFPKEGPSILRIQQVVRGDSAAYFCASSPAGSSYEQYFGPGTRLTVT.

V is TRBV6-5 and J is TRBJ1-5; 11 bases line up with TRBD1. CDR1 MNHEY and CDR2 SVGAGI come from the germline V gene. V was clipped by 6 bases and J by 5 bases; unmatched bases: 6. The CDR3 totals 15 residues. In DNA, the CDR3 is TGTGCCAGCAGAGAGTGGGACAGGGGGTATCAGCCCCAGCATTTT. It is translated as CASREWDRGYQPQHF.

The chain is built from TRBV28 and TRBJ1-3; possible D gene TRBD1, 5 bases. This CDR3 contains 17 residues. Trimming took 4 bases from V and 1 from J, leaving 17 bases between them. From germline, CDR1 is MDHEN and CDR2 SYDVKM. CDR3 bases: TGTGCCAGCAGTTCTCCCCGGACACCCTCGTCTGGAAACACCATATATTTT. It encodes CASSSPRTPSSGNTIYF. Supplemented by reference TRBV28 and TRBJ1-3, the full variable domain reads DVKVTQSSRYLVKRTGEKVFLECVQDMDHENMFWYRQDPGLGLRLIYFSYDVKMKEKGDIPEGYSVSREKKERFSLILESASTNQTSMYLCASSSPRTPSSGNTIYFGEGSWLTVV.

The chain couples TRBV15 to TRBJ1-5; tentatively, D is TRBD1 (6 bases). This CDR3 is built from 16 residues. From germline, CDR1 is LNHNV and CDR2 YYDKDF (reference sequence). V dropped 1 base and J dropped 3 bases, with 13 bases sitting between them. The DNA of the CDR3 is TGTGCCACCAGCAGAGCTCTCACAGGGAACAATCAGCCCCAGCATTTT. This translates into CATSRALTGNNQPQHF.

The chain employs TRBV19 and TRBJ1-5; 9 bases agree with TRBD1. V was pared by 7 bases and J by 1 base, with 8 bases of the junction left unmatched. This CDR3 spans 16 amino acids. Germline-derived CDR1 and CDR2 are LNHDA and SQIVND (reference sequence). CDR3 region: CASMQQGAGSNQPQHF. CDR3 nucleotide sequence: TGTGCCAGTATGCAACAGGGGGCAGGGAGCAATCAGCCCCAGCATTTT.